This T cell receptor (beta chain) stems from a study of shared clonotypes between healthy human individuals. Study findings and constraints: The donor pool, a small one, limited the genetic and exposure-history diversity represented.

CD45RO-negative, CCR7-selected cells formed the naive CD8 fraction, which excluded terminally differentiated effector memory CD45RA+ cells. Healthy and HIV-negative, the adult donors had no recent acute infections or vaccinations. Germline V CDR1 and CDR2: SGDLS, YYNGEE. V was shortened by 4 bases and J by 6 bases, with 16 bases between the two germline ends. The CDR3 runs to 15 residues. Comments on this clone: What it recognizes is unknown.

Clones were sequenced by immunoSEQ multiplex PCR, and TCRdb holds only the in-frame ones, with some missing. The sample contains about 2.2 million clones, about 94% of which appear only once. The V and J genes are TRBV9 and TRBJ1-4, with D possibly being TRBD1 (6 bases). The sample taken for sequencing was naive CD8+ T cells from PBMCs. This TCR came from a man younger than 35 in good health. Some clones in this sample may be carry-over from other donors' samples. CDR3 sequence (DNA): TGTGCCAGCAGCCCCCAAGGGGGGGCCGATGAAAAACTGTTTTTT. It translates to CASSPQGGADEKLFF.